This section outlines one T cell receptor (beta chain) sequence together with its context. The sample holds many counts of this clonotype. This clone's antigen is unknown. No much larger clone exists at a distance of one base, and base qualities are not known. Trimming removed 4 bases from V and 3 bases from J; the gene matches leave 12 bases unexplained. Taken from the germline V gene, the CDR1 and CDR2 loops are SGHRS and YFSETQ. The CDR3 runs 16 amino acids, cysteine and phenylalanine included. The DNA shown is the 48-base CDR3, in frame from base 1. The sequencer was an Illumina NovaSeq 6000. TCR cDNA was synthesized by 5'RACE template switching, which introduced a universal primer site and unique molecular identifiers. cDNA synthesis was primed from both the TCR alpha and TCR beta constant segments. Library amplification involved two PCR steps, and the second step added sample barcodes and sequencing adapters. Sequencing of libraries was done on Illumina HiSeq 2500 (2x100 bp) or NovaSeq (2x150 bp). The published analysis was carried out like this. MIGEC handled demultiplexing of reads and collapsing into UMI consensus sequences, while MiXCR performed V(D)J alignment. Clonotypes responding to the vaccine were identified with edgeR on replicate PBMC samples, with the criteria of FDR below 0.01 and a log2 fold change above 5 up to day 15. Each bulk clonotype received a CD4 or CD8 identity based on whether the sequenced CD4 or CD8 repertoire contained that clonotype at higher abundance. The public reads were reanalyzed by TCRdb: fastp trimming at Q25, MiXCR alignment, in-frame beta chains only. Rows are unified per CDR3 protein, each entry keeping the most common DNA and genes. TCRdb, not the authors, supplied the V and J calls. Recorded for this sample are more than 95,000 distinct CDR3 sequences; about 8.4% of them occurred a single time. The ten largest clones represent 40% of the sample.

The data stem from a study of T cells after yellow fever vaccination (dated by TCRdb to the late 2010s). Looking at the study overall: The SMART-Seq v4 Ultra Low Input RNA kit was used to prepare libraries from fractions with low cell numbers. To follow T-cell clones before and after both primary and booster YFV17D yellow fever vaccination, bulk TCR alpha and beta repertoires underwent longitudinal sequencing. Two healthy male donors, one aged 18 to 30 and one aged 30 to 40 years, were included in the cohort. Blood was collected at multiple timepoints before and after primary and secondary immunization, and bulk PBMC replicates and cell subsets were isolated. What the work shows at the level of the full study, not this receptor alone: The study included only two donors, which limits how far the findings can be generalized. A small share of clonotypes was detected in both CD4 and CD8 compartments, with the overlap likely arising from convergent recombination. FACS-sorted repertoires could contain abundant contaminating clonotypes from the bulk population, so computational filtering was required. After the booster, most clones that had expanded after primary vaccination were detected again (nearly 98% of CD4 and roughly 86% of CD8), suggesting broad maintenance of memory. The secondary T-cell response was weaker than the primary response but faster, peaking on day 5 instead of day 15.

The intended sense of this specimen's treatment or condition label: live attenuated yellow fever vaccine strain. PBMCs were isolated from peripheral blood using a standard Ficoll-Paque protocol. CD4 and CD8 T-cell fractions were isolated with Dynabeads CD4 and CD8 positive selection kits. TriZol was used to extract RNA from bulk PBMCs, CD4 and CD8 fractions, and dextramer-positive and dextramer-negative fractions. The clonotype originates from a man aged 18 to 30 who received the YFV17D yellow fever vaccine. The sample here was CD8+ T cells sorted from PBMCs, taken on the day of the yellow fever booster vaccination. The chain is encoded by TRBV5-1 joined to TRBJ2-7, with 8 middle bases fitting TRBD2. The CDR3 loop reads CASSIHQRGLFYEQYF. The nucleotide sequence reads as follows: TGCGCCAGCAGCATACACCAGCGGGGGCTATTCTACGAGCAGTACTTC.